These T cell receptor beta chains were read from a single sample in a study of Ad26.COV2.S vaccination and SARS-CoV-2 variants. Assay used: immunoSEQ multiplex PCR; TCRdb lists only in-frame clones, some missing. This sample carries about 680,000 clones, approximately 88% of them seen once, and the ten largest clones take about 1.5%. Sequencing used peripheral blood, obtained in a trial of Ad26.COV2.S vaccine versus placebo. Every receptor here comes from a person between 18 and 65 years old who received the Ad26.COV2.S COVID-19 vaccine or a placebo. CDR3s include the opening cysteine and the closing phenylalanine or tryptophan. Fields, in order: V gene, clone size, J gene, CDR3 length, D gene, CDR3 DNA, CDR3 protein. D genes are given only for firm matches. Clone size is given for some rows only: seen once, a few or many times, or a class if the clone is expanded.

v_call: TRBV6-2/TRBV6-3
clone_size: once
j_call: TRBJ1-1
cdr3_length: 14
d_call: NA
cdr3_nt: TGTGCCAGCAGTTACTCGCCTCAAGGAGCTGAAGCTTTCTTT
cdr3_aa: CASSYSPQGAEAFF

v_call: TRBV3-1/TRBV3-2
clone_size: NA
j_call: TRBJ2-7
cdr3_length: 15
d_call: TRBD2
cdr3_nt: TGTGCCAGCAGCCAAGATGAAGGTAGCGGGATCGAGCAGTACTTC
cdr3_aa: CASSQDEGSGIEQYF

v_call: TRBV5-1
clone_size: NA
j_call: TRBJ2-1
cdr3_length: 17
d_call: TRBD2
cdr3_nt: TGCGCCAGCAGCTTGGTGACTAGCGTAAGTTCCTACAATGAGCAGTTCTTC
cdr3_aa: CASSLVTSVSSYNEQFF

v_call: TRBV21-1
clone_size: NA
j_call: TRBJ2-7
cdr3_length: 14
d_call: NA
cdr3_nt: TGTGCCAGCAGCGGACTAGCGGGAACCGACGAGCAGTACTTC
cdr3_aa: CASSGLAGTDEQYF

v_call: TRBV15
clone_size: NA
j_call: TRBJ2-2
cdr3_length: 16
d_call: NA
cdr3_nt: TGTGCCACCAGCGAAAAACGGCAGTCGGACACCGGGGAGCTGTTTTTT
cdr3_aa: CATSEKRQSDTGELFF

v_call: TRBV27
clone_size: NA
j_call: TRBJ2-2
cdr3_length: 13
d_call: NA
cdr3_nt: TGTGCCAGCACGGAGGGTTACACCGGGGAGCTGTTTTTT
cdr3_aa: CASTEGYTGELFF

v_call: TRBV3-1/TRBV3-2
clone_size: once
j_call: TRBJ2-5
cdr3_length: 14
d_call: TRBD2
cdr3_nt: TGTGCCAGCAGCCGTAGCGGGGGGGCGGAGACCCAGTACTTC
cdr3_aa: CASSRSGGAETQYF

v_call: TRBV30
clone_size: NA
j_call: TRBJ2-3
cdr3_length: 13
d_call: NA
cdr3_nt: TGTGCCTGGGACCGGGGGCCCGTGAATACGCAGTATTTT
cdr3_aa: CAWDRGPVNTQYF

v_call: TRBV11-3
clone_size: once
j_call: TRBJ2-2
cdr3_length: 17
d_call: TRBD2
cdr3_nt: TGTGCCAGCAGCTTAAGACTAGCGGGAGGGAACACCGGGGAGCTGTTTTTT
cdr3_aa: CASSLRLAGGNTGELFF

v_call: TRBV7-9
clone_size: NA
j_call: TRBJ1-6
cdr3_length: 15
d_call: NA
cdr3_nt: TGTGCCAGCAGCTTTGGCGGGTCCGATGATTCACCCCTCCACTTT
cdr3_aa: CASSFGGSDDSPLHF

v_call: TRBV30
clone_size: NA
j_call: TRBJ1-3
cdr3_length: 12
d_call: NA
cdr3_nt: TGTGCCTGGAGTCCGGCCTTGGGCACCATATATTTT
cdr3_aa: CAWSPALGTIYF

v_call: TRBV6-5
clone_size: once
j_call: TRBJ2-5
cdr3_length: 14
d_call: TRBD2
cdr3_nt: TGTGCCAGCAGTTATTGGGGACTAGCGGAGACCCAGTACTTC
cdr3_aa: CASSYWGLAETQYF

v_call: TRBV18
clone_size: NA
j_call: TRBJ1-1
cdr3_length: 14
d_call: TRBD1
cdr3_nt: TGTGCCAGCTCCCAAGACAGGGGGAACACTGAAGCTTTCTTT
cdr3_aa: CASSQDRGNTEAFF

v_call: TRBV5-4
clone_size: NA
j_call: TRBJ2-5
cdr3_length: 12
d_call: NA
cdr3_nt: TGTGCCAGCAGCTTGACACAAGAGACCCAGTACTTC
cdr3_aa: CASSLTQETQYF

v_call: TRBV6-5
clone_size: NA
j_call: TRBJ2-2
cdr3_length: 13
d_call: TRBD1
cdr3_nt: TGTGCCAGCAAGCGACAGGGGAGCGGGGAGCTGTTTTTT
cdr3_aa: CASKRQGSGELFF

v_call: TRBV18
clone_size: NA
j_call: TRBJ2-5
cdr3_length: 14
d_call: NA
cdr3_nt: TGTGCCAGCTCACCACCGGGACTCCAAGAGACCCAGTACTTC
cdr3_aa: CASSPPGLQETQYF

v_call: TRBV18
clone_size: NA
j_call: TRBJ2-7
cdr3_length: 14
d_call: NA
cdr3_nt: TGTGCCAGCTCACCACCGTACCCCTCCTACGAGCAGTACTTC
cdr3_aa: CASSPPYPSYEQYF

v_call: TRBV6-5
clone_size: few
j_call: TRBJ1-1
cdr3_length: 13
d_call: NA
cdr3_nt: TGTGCCAGCAGCTCAACAGTAAACACTGAAGCTTTCTTT
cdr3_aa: CASSSTVNTEAFF

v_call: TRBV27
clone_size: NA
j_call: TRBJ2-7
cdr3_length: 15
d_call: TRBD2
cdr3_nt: TGTGCCAGCAGTTTATCGTTAGCGGGCTCCTACGAGCAGTACTTC
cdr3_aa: CASSLSLAGSYEQYF

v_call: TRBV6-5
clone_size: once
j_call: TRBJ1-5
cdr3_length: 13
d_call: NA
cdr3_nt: TGTGCCAGCAGTTACTCAGTAGGTCAGCCCCAGCATTTT
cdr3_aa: CASSYSVGQPQHF

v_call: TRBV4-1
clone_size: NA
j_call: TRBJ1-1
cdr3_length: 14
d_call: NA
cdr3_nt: TGCGCCAGCAGCCAAGCCCCACAGGGCACTGAAGCTTTCTTT
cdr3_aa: CASSQAPQGTEAFF

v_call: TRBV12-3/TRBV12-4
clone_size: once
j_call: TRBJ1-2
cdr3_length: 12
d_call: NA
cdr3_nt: TGTGCCAGCAACCTGGGGGGGTTTCGCTACACCTTC
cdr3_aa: CASNLGGFRYTF

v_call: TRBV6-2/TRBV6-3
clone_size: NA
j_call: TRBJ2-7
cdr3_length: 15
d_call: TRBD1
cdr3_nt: TGTGCCAGCAGTTCCCCGGGACAGGGATCCTACGAGCAGTACTTC
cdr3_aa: CASSSPGQGSYEQYF

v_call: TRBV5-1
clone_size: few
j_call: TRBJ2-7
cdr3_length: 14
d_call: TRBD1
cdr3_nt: TGCGCCAGCAGCTGGGACAGCCCCGTTTACGAGCAGTACTTC
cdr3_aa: CASSWDSPVYEQYF

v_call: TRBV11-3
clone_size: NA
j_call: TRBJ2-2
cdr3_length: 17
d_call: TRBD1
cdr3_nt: TGTGCCAGCAGCATGGGAACCGGGACAGGGAAAGCCGGGGAGCTGTTTTTT
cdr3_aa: CASSMGTGTGKAGELFF

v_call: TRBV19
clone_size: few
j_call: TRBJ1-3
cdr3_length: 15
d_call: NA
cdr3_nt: TGTGCCAGTAGTGACGACGTGTCCTCTGGAAACACCATATATTTT
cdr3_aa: CASSDDVSSGNTIYF

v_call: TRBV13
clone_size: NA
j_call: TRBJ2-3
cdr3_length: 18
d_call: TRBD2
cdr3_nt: TGTGCCAGCAGCCATAGGGCTATAGCGGGAGGACGCACAGATACGCAGTATTTT
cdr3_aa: CASSHRAIAGGRTDTQYF

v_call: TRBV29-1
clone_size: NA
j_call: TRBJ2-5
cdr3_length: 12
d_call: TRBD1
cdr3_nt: TGCAGCGGAGGACAGGGGTGGGAGACCCAGTACTTC
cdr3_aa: CSGGQGWETQYF

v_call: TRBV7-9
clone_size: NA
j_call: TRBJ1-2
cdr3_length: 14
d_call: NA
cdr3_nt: TGTGCCAGCAGCCCGGGGTGGAGCGGCTATGGCTACACCTTC
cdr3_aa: CASSPGWSGYGYTF

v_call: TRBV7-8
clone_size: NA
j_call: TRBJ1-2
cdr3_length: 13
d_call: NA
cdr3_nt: TGTGCCAGCAGCTCTGGTGTGGGCTATGGCTACACCTTC
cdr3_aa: CASSSGVGYGYTF

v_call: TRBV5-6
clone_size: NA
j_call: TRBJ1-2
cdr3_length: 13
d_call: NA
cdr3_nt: TGTGCCAGCAGCTTTGAACAGAACTATGGCTACACCTTC
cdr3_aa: CASSFEQNYGYTF

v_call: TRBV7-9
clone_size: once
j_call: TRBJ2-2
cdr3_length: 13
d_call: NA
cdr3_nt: TGTGCCAGCAGCCCAGGGGGGGCCGGGGAGCTGTTTTTT
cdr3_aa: CASSPGGAGELFF

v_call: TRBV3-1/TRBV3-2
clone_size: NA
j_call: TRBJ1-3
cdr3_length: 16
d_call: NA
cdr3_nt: TGTGCCAGCAGCCAAGATGCAGCAGGGGCTGGAAACACCATATATTTT
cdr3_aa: CASSQDAAGAGNTIYF

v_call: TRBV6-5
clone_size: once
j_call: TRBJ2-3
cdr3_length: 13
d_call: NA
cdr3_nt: TGTGCCAGCGGGGACGTATTCACAGATACGCAGTATTTT
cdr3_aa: CASGDVFTDTQYF

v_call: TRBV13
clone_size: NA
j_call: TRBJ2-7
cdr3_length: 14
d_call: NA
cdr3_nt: TGTGCCAGCAGCTTACTCCAGGTCCCCTACGAGCAGTACTTC
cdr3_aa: CASSLLQVPYEQYF

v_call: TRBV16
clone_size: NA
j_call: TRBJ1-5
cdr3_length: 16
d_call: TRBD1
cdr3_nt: TGTGCCAGCAGCCAATTGCTGGGACAGGTCAATCAGCCCCAGCATTTT
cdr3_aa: CASSQLLGQVNQPQHF

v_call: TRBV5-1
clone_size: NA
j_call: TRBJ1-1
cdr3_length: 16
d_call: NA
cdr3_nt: TGCGCCAGCAGCCCAACAGGGTGGGGTATGAACACTGAAGCTTTCTTT
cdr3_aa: CASSPTGWGMNTEAFF

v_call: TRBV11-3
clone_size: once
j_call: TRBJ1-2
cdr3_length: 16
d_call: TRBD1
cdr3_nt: TGTGCCAGCAGCCCAATCAGGGACAGTTCGTCGCTTGGCTACACCTTC
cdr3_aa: CASSPIRDSSSLGYTF

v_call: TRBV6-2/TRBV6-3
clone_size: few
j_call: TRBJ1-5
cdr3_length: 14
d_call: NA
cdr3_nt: TGTGCCAGCAGCCCTGGGATCGGGAGCCAGCCCCAGCATTTT
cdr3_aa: CASSPGIGSQPQHF

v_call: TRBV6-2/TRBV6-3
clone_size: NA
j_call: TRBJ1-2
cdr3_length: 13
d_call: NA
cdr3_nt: TGTGCCAGCAGTAAATCCGGGACCAAAGGCTACACCTTC
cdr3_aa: CASSKSGTKGYTF

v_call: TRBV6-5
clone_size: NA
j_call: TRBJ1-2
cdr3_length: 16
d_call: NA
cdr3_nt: TGTGCCAGCAGTTACGTACTTGTGCGGGAATACTATGGCTACACCTTC
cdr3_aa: CASSYVLVREYYGYTF

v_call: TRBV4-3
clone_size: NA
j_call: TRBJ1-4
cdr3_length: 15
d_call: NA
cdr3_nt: TGCGCCAGCAGCTCCCAGGGAGGCGATTGGGAAAAACTGTTTTTT
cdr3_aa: CASSSQGGDWEKLFF

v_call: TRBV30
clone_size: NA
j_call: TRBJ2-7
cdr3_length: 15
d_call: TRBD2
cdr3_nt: TGTGCCTGGAGTTGGGGGGGGACCTCGGGCTACGAGCAGTACTTC
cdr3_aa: CAWSWGGTSGYEQYF

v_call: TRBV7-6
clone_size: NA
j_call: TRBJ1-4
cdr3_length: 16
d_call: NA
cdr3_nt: TGTGCCAGCAGCTCAACAGGGTCTGCAACTAATGAAAAACTGTTTTTT
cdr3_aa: CASSSTGSATNEKLFF

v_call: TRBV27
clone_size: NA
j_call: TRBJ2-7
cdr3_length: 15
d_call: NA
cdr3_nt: TGTGCCACCGGAGTCATAGGGGGTCTCCATTACGAGCAGTACTTC
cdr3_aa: CATGVIGGLHYEQYF

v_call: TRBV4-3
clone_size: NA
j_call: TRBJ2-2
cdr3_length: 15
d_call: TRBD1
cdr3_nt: TGCGCCAGCAGCCAAGGACAGGGGAACACCGGGGAGCTGTTTTTT
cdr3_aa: CASSQGQGNTGELFF

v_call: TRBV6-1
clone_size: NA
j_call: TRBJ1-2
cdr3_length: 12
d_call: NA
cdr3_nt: TGTGCCAGCAGTGACCGCTACAGAGGCTACACCTTC
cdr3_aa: CASSDRYRGYTF

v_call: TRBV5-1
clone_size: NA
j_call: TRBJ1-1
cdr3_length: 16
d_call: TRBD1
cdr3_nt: TGCGCCAGCAGCAACCCCAGGGGACAGATGAACACTGAAGCTTTCTTT
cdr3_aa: CASSNPRGQMNTEAFF

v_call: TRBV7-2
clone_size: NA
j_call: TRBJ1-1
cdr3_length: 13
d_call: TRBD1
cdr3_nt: TGTGCCAGCAGCTTAAATGACAGGGGGGACGCTTTCTTT
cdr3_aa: CASSLNDRGDAFF

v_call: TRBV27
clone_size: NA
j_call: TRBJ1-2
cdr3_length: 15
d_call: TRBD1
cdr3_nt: TGTGCCAGCAGTTTCATGTCAGGGGGAGGCTATGGCTACACCTTC
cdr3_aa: CASSFMSGGGYGYTF